This T cell receptor (beta chain) was identified during a study of blood T cell repertoires in COVID-19. About the research overall: Both acute and convalescent COVID-19 samples were obtained from the United States, Italy and Spain. Sources were T cells, B-cell-depleted T cells, or PBMCs; the material itself was cDNA or gDNA.

Original handling: Quantification of nucleated cells was approximated via reference gene primer amplification. Using immunoSEQ multiplex PCR, the repertoire was profiled, and TCRdb retains in-frame clones only, with some absent. The D gene and trimming were derived from the DNA, and the V and J assignments and clone size from that table. The sample carries tens of thousands of clones, roughly 80% recorded once. Trimming shortened V by 2 bases and J by 7 bases, and 11 bases separated the two germline ends. Germline CDR1 reads LNHDA; CDR2 reads SQIVND (reference sequence). The CDR3 spans 14 residues. The source material was peripheral blood. The receptor comes from a woman aged 80 or over with acute or convalescent COVID-19. The chain couples TRBV19 to TRBJ1-4; weak D call: TRBD1 (5 bases). This CDR3 is CASSITGGIEKLFF. The CDR3 bases are TGTGCCAGTAGTATAACGGGGGGTATTGAAAAACTGTTTTTT.